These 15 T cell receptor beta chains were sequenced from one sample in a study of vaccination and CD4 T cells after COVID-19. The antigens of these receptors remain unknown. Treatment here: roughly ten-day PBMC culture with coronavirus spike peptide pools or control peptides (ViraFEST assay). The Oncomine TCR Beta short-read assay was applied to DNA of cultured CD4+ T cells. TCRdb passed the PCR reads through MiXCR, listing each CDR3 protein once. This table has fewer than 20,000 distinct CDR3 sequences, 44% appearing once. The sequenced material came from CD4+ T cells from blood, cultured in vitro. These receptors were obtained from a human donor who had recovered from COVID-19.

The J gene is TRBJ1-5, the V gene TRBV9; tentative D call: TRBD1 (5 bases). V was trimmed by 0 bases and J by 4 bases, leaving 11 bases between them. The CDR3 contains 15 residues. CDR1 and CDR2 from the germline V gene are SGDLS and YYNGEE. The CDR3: CASSVGWGRNQPQHF. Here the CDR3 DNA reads TGTGCCAGCAGCGTAGGGTGGGGACGAAATCAGCCCCAGCATTTT.

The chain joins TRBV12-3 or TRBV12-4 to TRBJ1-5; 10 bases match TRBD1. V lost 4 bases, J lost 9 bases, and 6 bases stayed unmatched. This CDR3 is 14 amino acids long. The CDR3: CASSSRTGGGPQHF. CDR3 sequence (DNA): TGTGCCAGCAGTTCCCGGACAGGGGGGGGGCCCCAGCATTTT.

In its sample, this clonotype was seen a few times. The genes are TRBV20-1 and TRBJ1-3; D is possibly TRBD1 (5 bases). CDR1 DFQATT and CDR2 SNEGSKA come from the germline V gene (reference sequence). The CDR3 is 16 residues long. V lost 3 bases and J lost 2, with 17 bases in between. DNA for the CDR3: TGCAGTGCTAGGAGCCGGGACCGTCGGCCTGGAAACACCATATATTTT. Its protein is CSARSRDRRPGNTIYF.

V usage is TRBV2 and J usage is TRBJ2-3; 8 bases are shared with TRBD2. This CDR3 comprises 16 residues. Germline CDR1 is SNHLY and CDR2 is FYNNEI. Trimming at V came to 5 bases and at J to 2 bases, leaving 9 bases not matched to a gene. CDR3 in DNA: TGTGCCAGCAGTCGGAAGCGGGAGTTGAACACAGATACGCAGTATTTT. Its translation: CASSRKRELNTDTQYF.

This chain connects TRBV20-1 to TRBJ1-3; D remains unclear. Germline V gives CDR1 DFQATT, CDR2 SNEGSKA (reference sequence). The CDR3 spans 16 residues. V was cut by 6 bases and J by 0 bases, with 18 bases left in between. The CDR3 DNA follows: TGCAGTGCCGGCGAACCTTCGTGGAGCTCTGGAAACACCATATATTTT. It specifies CSAGEPSWSSGNTIYF.

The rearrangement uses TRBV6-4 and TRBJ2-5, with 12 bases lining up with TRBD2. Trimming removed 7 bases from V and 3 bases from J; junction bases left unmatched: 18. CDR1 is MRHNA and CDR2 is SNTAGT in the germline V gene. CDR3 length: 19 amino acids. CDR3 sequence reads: CASNLAGGPYFVFKETQYF. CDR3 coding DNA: TGTGCCAGCAACCTAGCGGGAGGGCCGTATTTCGTTTTCAAAGAGACCCAGTACTTC.

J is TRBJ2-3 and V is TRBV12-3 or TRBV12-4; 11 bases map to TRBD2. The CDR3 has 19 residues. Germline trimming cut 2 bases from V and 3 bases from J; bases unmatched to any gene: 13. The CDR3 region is CASSLRIRGTSGATDTQYF. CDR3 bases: TGTGCCAGCAGTTTAAGAATACGTGGGACTAGCGGCGCAACAGATACGCAGTATTTT.

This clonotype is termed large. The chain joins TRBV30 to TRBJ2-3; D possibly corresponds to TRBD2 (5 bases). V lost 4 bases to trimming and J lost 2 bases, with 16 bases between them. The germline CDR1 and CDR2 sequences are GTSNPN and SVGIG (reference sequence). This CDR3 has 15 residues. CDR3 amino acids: CAWNVARTFTDTQYF. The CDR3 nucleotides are TGTGCCTGGAACGTAGCGAGGACTTTCACAGATACGCAGTATTTT.

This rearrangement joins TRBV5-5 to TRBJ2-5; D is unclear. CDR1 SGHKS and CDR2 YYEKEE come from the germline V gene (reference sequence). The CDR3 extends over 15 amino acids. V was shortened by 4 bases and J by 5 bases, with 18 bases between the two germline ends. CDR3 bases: TGTGCCAGCAGCCCACTTATGGAGCACGGGGAGACCCAGTACTTC. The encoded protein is CASSPLMEHGETQYF.

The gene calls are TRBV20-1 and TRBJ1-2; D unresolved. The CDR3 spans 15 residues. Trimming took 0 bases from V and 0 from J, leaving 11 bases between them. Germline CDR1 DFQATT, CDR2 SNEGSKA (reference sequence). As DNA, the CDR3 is TGCAGTGCTAGAGATGGAAGTTTTTCTAACTATGGCTACACCTTC. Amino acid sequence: CSARDGSFSNYGYTF.

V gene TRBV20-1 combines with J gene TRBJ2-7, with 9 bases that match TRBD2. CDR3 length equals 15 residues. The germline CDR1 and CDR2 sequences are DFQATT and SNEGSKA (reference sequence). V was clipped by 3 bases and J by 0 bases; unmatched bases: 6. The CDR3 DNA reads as TGCAGTGCTAGGGCTAGCGGGATAATCTCCTACGAGCAGTACTTC. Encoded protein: CSARASGIISYEQYF.

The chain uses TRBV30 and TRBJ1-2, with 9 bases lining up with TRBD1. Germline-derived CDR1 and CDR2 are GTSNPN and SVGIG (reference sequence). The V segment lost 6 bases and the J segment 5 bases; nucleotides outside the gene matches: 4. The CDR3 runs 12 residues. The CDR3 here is CACGDRVYGYTF. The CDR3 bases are TGTGCCTGCGGGGACAGGGTTTATGGCTACACCTTC. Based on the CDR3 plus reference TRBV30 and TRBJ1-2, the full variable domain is SQTIHQWPATLVQPVGSPLSLECTVEGTSNPNLYWYRQAAGRGLQLLFYSVGIGQISSEVPQNLSASRPQDRQFILSSKKLLLSDSGFYLCACGDRVYGYTFGSGTRLTVV.

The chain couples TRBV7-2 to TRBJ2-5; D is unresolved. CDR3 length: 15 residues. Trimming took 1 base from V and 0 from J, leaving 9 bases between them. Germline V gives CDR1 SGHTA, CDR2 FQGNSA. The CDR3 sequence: CASSLGAPYQETQYF. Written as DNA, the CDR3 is TGTGCCAGCAGCTTAGGGGCACCGTACCAAGAGACCCAGTACTTC. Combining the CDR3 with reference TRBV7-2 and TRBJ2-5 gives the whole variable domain GAGVSQSPSNKVTEKGKDVELRCDPISGHTALYWYRQSLGQGLEFLIYFQGNSAPDKSGLPSDRFSAERTGGSVSTLTIQRTQQEDSAVYLCASSLGAPYQETQYFGPGTRLLVL.

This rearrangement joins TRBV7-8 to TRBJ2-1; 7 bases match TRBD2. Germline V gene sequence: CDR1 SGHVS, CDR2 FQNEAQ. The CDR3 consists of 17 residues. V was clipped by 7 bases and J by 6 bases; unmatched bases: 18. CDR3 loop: CASTVSWSGGLINEQFF. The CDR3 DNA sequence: TGTGCCAGCACCGTATCCTGGTCGGGAGGACTAATCAATGAGCAGTTCTTC.

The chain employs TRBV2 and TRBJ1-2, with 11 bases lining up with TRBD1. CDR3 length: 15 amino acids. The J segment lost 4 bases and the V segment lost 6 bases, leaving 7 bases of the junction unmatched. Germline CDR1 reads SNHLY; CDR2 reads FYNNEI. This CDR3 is CASSPDRGLGYGYTF. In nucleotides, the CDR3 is TGTGCCAGCAGCCCGGACAGGGGGCTGGGCTATGGCTACACCTTC.